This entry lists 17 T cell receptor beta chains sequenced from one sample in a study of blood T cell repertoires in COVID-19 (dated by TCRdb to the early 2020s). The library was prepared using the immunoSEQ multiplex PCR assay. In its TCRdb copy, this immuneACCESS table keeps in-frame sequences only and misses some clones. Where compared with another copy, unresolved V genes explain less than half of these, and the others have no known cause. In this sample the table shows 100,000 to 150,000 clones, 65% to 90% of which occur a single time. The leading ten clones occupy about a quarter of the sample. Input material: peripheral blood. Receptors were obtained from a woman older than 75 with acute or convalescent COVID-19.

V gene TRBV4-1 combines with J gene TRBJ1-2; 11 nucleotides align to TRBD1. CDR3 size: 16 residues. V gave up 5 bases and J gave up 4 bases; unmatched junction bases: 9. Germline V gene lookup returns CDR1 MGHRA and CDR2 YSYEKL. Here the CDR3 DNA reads TGCGCCAGCAGCGGTATAGGACAGGGGGCTTTCTATGGCTACACCTTC. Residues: CASSGIGQGAFYGYTF.

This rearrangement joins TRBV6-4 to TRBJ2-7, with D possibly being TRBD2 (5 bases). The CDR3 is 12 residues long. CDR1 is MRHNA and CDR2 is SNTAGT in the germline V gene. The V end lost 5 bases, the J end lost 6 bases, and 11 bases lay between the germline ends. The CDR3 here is CASSTKRSEQYF. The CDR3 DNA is TGTGCCAGCAGTACGAAGCGGAGCGAGCAGTACTTC.

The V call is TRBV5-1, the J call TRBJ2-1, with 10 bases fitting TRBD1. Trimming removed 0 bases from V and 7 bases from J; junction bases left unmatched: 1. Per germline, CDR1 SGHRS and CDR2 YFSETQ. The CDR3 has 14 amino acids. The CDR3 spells CASSLGDRGNEQFF. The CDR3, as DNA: TGCGCCAGCAGCTTGGGGGACAGGGGTAATGAGCAGTTCTTC.

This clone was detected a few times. Written as DNA, the CDR3 is TGTGCCAGCGGCCCGAGGGACAGGGTTAACGAGCAGTACTTC. It encodes CASGPRDRVNEQYF. The V call is TRBV11-1, the J call TRBJ2-7; 9 bases agree with TRBD1. The CDR3 extends over 14 amino acids. CDR1 is SGHAT, CDR2 FQDESV, per germline (reference sequence). Trimming at V came to 8 bases and at J to 5 bases, leaving 10 bases not matched to a gene.

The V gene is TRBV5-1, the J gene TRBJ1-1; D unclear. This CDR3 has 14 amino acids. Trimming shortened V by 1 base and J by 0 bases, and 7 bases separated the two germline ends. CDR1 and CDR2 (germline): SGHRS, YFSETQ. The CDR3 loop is CASSLYQVNTEAFF. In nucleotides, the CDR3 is TGCGCCAGCAGCTTGTACCAGGTGAACACTGAAGCTTTCTTT.

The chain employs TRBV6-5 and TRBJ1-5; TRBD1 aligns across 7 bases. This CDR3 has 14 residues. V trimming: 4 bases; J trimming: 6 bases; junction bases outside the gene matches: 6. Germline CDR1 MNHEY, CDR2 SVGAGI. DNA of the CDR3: TGTGCCAGCAGTTCTGACAGGGCAAGTCAGCCCCAGCATTTT. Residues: CASSSDRASQPQHF.

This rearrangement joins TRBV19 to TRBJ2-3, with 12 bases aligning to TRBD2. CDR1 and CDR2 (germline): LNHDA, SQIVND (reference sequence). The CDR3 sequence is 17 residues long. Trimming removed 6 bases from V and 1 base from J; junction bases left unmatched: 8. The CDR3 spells CASSRGASGGGTDTQYF. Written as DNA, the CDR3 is TGTGCCAGTAGCAGAGGGGCTAGCGGGGGGGGCACAGATACGCAGTATTTT. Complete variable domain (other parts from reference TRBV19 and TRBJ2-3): DGGITQSPKYLFRKEGQNVTLSCEQNLNHDAMYWYRQDPGQGLRLIYYSQIVNDFQKGDIAEGYSVSREKKESFPLTVTSAQKNPTAFYLCASSRGASGGGTDTQYFGPGTRLTVL.

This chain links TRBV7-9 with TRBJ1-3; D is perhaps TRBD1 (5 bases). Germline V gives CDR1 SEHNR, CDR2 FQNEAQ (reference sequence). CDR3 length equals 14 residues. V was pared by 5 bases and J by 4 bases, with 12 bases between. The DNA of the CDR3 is TGTGCCAGCAGCCAGACGACAGCCGGAAACACCATATATTTT. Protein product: CASSQTTAGNTIYF.

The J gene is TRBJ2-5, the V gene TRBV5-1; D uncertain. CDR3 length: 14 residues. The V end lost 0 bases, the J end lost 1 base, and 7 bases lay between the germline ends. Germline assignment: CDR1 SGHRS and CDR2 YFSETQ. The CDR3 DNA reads TGCGCCAGCAGCTTGGCGCAGATCCAAGAGACCCAGTACTTC. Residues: CASSLAQIQETQYF.

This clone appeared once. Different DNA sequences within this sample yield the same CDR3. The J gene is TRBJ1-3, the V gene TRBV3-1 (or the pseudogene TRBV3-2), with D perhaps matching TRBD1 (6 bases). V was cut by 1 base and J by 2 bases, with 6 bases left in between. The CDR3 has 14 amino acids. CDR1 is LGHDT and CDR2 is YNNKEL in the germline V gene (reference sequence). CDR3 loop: CASSQAGAGNTIYF. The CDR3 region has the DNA TGTGCCAGCAGCCAAGCAGGGGCTGGAAACACCATATATTTT.

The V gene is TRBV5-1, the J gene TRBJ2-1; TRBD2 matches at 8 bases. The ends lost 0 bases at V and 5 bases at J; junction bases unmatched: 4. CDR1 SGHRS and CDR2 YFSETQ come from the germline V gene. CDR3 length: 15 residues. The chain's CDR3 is CASSLGPGGDNEQFF. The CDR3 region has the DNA TGCGCCAGCAGCTTGGGACCCGGGGGGGACAATGAGCAGTTCTTC.

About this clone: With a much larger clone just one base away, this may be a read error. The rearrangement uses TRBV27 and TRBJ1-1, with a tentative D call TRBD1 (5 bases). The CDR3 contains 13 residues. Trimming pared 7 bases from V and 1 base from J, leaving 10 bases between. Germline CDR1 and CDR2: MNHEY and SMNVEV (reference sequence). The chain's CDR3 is CASTLGGNTEAFF. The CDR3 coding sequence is TGTGCCAGCACCCTGGGGGGGAACACTGAAGCTTTCTTT.

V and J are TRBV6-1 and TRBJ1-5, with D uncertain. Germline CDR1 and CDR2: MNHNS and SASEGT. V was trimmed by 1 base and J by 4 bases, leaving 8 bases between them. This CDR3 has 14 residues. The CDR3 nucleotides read TGTGCCAGCAGTGAAGTTGGGCCAAATCAGCCCCAGCATTTT. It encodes CASSEVGPNQPQHF.

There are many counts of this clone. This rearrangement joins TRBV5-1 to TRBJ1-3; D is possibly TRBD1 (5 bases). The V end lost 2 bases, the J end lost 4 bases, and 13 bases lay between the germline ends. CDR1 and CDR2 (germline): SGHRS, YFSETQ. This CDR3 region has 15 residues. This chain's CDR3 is CASSLWGGSGNTIYF. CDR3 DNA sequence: TGCGCCAGCAGCTTATGGGGGGGATCAGGAAACACCATATATTTT.

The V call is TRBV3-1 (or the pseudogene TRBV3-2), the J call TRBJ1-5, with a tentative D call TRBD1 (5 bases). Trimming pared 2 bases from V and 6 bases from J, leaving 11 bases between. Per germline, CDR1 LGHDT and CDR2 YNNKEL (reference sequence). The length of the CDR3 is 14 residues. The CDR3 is CASSQFTGAQPQHF. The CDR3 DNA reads TGTGCCAGCAGCCAATTTACAGGCGCTCAGCCCCAGCATTTT.

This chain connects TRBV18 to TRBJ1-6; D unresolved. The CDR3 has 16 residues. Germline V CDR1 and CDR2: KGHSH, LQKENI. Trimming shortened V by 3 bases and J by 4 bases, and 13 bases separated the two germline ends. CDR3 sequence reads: CASSPTGVNYNSPLHF. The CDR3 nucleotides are TGTGCCAGCTCACCGACTGGAGTAAATTATAATTCACCCCTCCACTTT.

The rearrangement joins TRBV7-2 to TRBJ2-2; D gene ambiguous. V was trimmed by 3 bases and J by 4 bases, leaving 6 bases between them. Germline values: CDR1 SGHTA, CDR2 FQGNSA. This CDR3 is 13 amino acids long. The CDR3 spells CASSLPGTGELFF. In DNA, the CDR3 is TGTGCCAGCAGCTTGCCGGGCACCGGGGAGCTGTTTTTT.